This is a list of T cell receptor beta chains from one sample in a study of CD8 T cells in seronegative destructive rheumatoid arthritis. Assay used: immunoSEQ multiplex PCR; TCRdb lists only in-frame clones, some missing. The repertoire consists of more than 10,000 clones, with under 85% occurring once and the leading ten covering roughly 29%. The sequenced sample was CD8+ T cells from blood. The receptors here all came from a woman between 30 and 55 years old with seronegative destructive rheumatoid arthritis. CDR3s leave out the opening cysteine and the closing phenylalanine or tryptophan.

>TRBJ2-7|TRBV4-1
ASSQGLGGRLYEQY
>TRBJ2-1|TRBV7-3
ASSLEDYVDNEQF
>TRBJ1-1|TRBV10-3
AIGQVNTEAF
>TRBJ2-3|TRBV5-1
ASTPSGQGTDTQY
>TRBJ1-3|TRBV28
ASSPGTGNGNTIY
>TRBJ2-3|TRBV15
ATSKELAGRIDTQY
>TRBJ1-2|TRBV7-9
ASSLASQVFDGYT
>TRBJ1-1|TRBV28
ASSFLGGTNTEAF
>TRBJ1-1|TRBV7-9
ASSFTIIDSDNTEAF
>TRBJ1-5|TRBV19
ASSISGGGNQPQH
>TRBJ2-5|TRBV5-1
ASSQPPSSGGARETQY
>TRBJ1-3|TRBV10-3
AIRQESSGNTIY
>TRBJ2-5|TRBV10-1
ASSPDRGQEETQY
>TRBJ2-1|TRBV19
ASSLDRRLRF
>TRBJ1-1|TRBV7-8
ASSYPGQGIFSTEAF
>TRBJ2-2|TRBV7-9
ASAIPGNRELF
>TRBJ2-3|TRBV27
ASSLSIRGRSTDTQY
>TRBJ2-2|TRBV19
ASYRGSTGELF
>TRBJ2-3|TRBV13
ASSLVAGGPDTQY
>TRBJ2-3|TRBV9
ASSASGLADTQY
>TRBJ1-2|TRBV4-1
ASSQAGTTNYGYT
>TRBJ2-6|TRBV7-9
ASNLQGYGANVLT
>TRBJ1-1|TRBV6-5
ASSERRNTEAF
>TRBJ2-3|TRBV7-3
ASSEDGTRDTQY
>TRBJ2-1|TRBV5-1
ASSLLPSLAGNEQF
>TRBJ1-4|TRBV4-2
ASSQETGTVGEKLF
>TRBJ1-3|TRBV13
ASSLDRAGNTIY
>TRBJ1-2|TRBV5-1
ASSLGTGVGYT
>TRBJ2-7|TRBV5-1
ASSSYKTGVSYEQY
>TRBJ1-4|TRBV28
ASSSSTGIFEKLF
>TRBJ1-3|TRBV4-1
ASSQVDFDSSGNTIY
>TRBJ1-2|TRBV7-8
ASSLGASGTLNYGYT
>TRBJ2-1|TRBV5-4
ASSPLAGGLGEQF
>TRBJ1-3|TRBV4-1
ASTSDPSDSGNTIY
>TRBJ1-6|TRBV6-1
ASSLTQTNSPLH
>TRBJ2-1|TRBV2
ASRVDLTYPSYNEQF
>TRBJ2-7|TRBV28
ASRDSGDSYEQY
>TRBJ2-7|TRBV27
ASSLSHGYEQY
>TRBJ2-1|TRBV27
ASSLVAGGNNEQF
>TRBJ2-1|TRBV6-6
ASSQGHSSYNEQF
>TRBJ2-5|TRBV19
ASSLQASQETQY
>TRBJ1-3|TRBV15
ATSRGQGSFSGNTIY
>TRBJ2-7|TRBV28
ASSLRSRGHEQY
>TRBJ2-5|TRBV27
ASSSGLARQETQY
>TRBJ1-4|TRBV15
ATSSARTGEKLF
>TRBJ2-1|TRBV19
ASSIGSGWGEQF
>TRBJ1-5|TRBV6-6
ASSFAGDKDQPQH
>TRBJ2-2|TRBV29-1
SVRAGGSNTGELF
>TRBJ1-2|TRBV6-1
RVGAYGYT
>TRBJ1-1|TRBV5-1
ASSLRGFGTEAF
>TRBJ2-7|TRBV27
ASGLGVGGGVHEQY
>TRBJ2-7|TRBV4-2
ASSHSGGSYEQY
>TRBJ1-6|TRBV5-5
ASSLGGLGRSPLH
>TRBJ2-3|TRBV5-1
ASSFQITDTQY
>TRBJ2-1|TRBV28
ASSLGDRRNEQF
>TRBJ1-5|TRBV5-1
ASSTAGGQPQH